Here is one T cell receptor (beta chain) with its context. The TCR beta repertoire was assessed by survey-level immunoSEQ sequencing. Here immunoSEQ multiplex PCR was the method, and the copy in TCRdb shows in-frame clones only, minus some. The table records roughly 68,000 clones, over 85% of them present only once. The CDR3 has 17 amino acids. Germline values: CDR1 SGHRS, CDR2 YFSETQ. Unmatched junction bases numbered 7, after V lost 0 bases and J lost 4 bases. The V call is TRBV5-1, the J call TRBJ2-5; 12 bases are a match to TRBD2. The sample consisted of PBMCs. The clonotype originates from a man between 40 and 49 years old with rheumatoid arthritis. CDR3 sequence (DNA): TGCGCCAGCAGCTTGGTCCCAACTAGCGGGGGGCGAGAGACCCAGTACTTC. Translation: CASSLVPTSGGRETQYF. The variable domain in full, with the rest retrieved from reference TRBV5-1 and TRBJ2-5, is KAGVTQTPRYLIKTRGQQVTLSCSPISGHRSVSWYQQTPGQGLQFLFEYFSETQRNKGNFPGRFSGRQFSNSRSEMNVSTLELGDSALYLCASSLVPTSGGRETQYFGPGTRLLVL.